The rows below give T cell receptor beta chains drawn from one sample of a study of shared clonotypes between healthy human individuals. Sequencing used immunoSEQ multiplex PCR; TCRdb keeps in-frame clones, though not all of them. The profile covers about 2 million clones, with less than 95% appearing a single time and 0.85% to 1.2% taken by the ten largest. The sample was naive CD8+ T cells sorted from blood. Receptors originate from a man aged 18 to 30 in good health. Each CDR3 is given with its conserved first and last residue. The D gene is left open where the match is weak. Size is omitted from some rows. Given values are once, few, many or a class for expanded clones.

D gene: TRBD1; V gene: TRBV6-5; clone size: -; J gene: TRBJ2-3; CDR3 DNA: TGTGCCAGCAAAGGACAGGTTAGCACAGATACGCAGTATTTT; CDR3 protein: CASKGQVSTDTQYF
D gene: -; V gene: TRBV5-5; clone size: -; J gene: TRBJ2-7; CDR3 DNA: TGTGCCAGCAGCCAGGGACCAGAATACGAGCAGTACTTC; CDR3 protein: CASSQGPEYEQYF
D gene: -; V gene: TRBV28; clone size: -; J gene: TRBJ1-2; CDR3 DNA: TGTGCCAGCAGTTTGGGACTGGGCCCAGTCTATGGCTACACCTTC; CDR3 protein: CASSLGLGPVYGYTF
D gene: -; V gene: TRBV11-1; clone size: -; J gene: TRBJ1-2; CDR3 DNA: TGTGCCTCGACCTTAGGGGCCGGACCTTCATATGGCTACACCTTC; CDR3 protein: CASTLGAGPSYGYTF
D gene: -; V gene: TRBV9; clone size: -; J gene: TRBJ2-7; CDR3 DNA: TGTGCCAGCAGCGTAGGAGACGGGCTCTACGAGCAGTACTTC; CDR3 protein: CASSVGDGLYEQYF
D gene: -; V gene: TRBV6-1; clone size: once; J gene: TRBJ1-2; CDR3 DNA: TGTGCCAGCAGTGAAATACATCGGAACTATGGCTACACCTTC; CDR3 protein: CASSEIHRNYGYTF
D gene: -; V gene: TRBV9; clone size: -; J gene: TRBJ1-3; CDR3 DNA: TGTGCCAGCAGCGACCGGTATAACGGAAACACCATATATTTT; CDR3 protein: CASSDRYNGNTIYF
D gene: -; V gene: TRBV9; clone size: -; J gene: TRBJ2-3; CDR3 DNA: TGTGCCAGCAGCGTAGGGACAGACACAGATACGCAGTATTTT; CDR3 protein: CASSVGTDTDTQYF
D gene: TRBD2; V gene: TRBV5-8; clone size: -; J gene: TRBJ2-3; CDR3 DNA: TGTGCCAGCAGCTCTTGGTCCCGGACTAGCGGGATTCCAGATACGCAGTATTTT; CDR3 protein: CASSSWSRTSGIPDTQYF
D gene: TRBD2; V gene: TRBV7-9; clone size: -; J gene: TRBJ2-1; CDR3 DNA: TGTGCCAGCAGCTTAAACGCGGGGGCCTACAATGAGCAGTTCTTC; CDR3 protein: CASSLNAGAYNEQFF
D gene: TRBD1; V gene: TRBV7-9; clone size: -; J gene: TRBJ2-3; CDR3 DNA: TGTGCCAGCAGCTTAATAGGACAGGGCACAGATACGCAGTATTTT; CDR3 protein: CASSLIGQGTDTQYF
D gene: TRBD2; V gene: TRBV9; clone size: -; J gene: TRBJ2-5; CDR3 DNA: TGTGCCAGCAGCGGACTAGCGAAGGGAGAGACCCAGTACTTC; CDR3 protein: CASSGLAKGETQYF
D gene: TRBD1; V gene: TRBV9; clone size: -; J gene: TRBJ2-3; CDR3 DNA: TGTGCCAGCAGCGTAGAGGGGGCGGCCCCAGATACGCAGTATTTT; CDR3 protein: CASSVEGAAPDTQYF
D gene: TRBD1; V gene: TRBV7-6; clone size: -; J gene: TRBJ2-6; CDR3 DNA: TGTGCCAGCAGCTTACAGGGACAGGGCCACTCTGGGGCCAACGTCCTGACTTTC; CDR3 protein: CASSLQGQGHSGANVLTF
D gene: -; V gene: TRBV7-3; clone size: -; J gene: TRBJ2-1; CDR3 DNA: TGTGCCAGCAGCTCCGAACAGGGATCCTCCTACAATGAGCAGTTCTTC; CDR3 protein: CASSSEQGSSYNEQFF
D gene: TRBD1; V gene: TRBV7-2; clone size: -; J gene: TRBJ1-6; CDR3 DNA: TGTGCCAGCAGCTTAAAGGGACAGGGGTATTCCTATAATTCACCCCTCCACTTT; CDR3 protein: CASSLKGQGYSYNSPLHF
D gene: -; V gene: TRBV28; clone size: -; J gene: TRBJ1-2; CDR3 DNA: TGTGCCAGCAGCCAGGAAGGTTATGGCTACACCTTC; CDR3 protein: CASSQEGYGYTF
D gene: -; V gene: TRBV4-1; clone size: -; J gene: TRBJ2-6; CDR3 DNA: TGCGCCAGCAGCCCCGTACGGTCTGGGGCCAACGTCCTGACTTTC; CDR3 protein: CASSPVRSGANVLTF
D gene: -; V gene: TRBV5-4; clone size: -; J gene: TRBJ2-4; CDR3 DNA: TGTGCCAGCAGCTTGGCGGGTCTAAGCGACATTCAGTACTTC; CDR3 protein: CASSLAGLSDIQYF
D gene: -; V gene: TRBV7-9; clone size: -; J gene: TRBJ2-5; CDR3 DNA: TGTGCCAGCAGCTTAGACGGGACGGAACTCCAAGAGACCCAGTACTTC; CDR3 protein: CASSLDGTELQETQYF
D gene: -; V gene: TRBV10-1; clone size: -; J gene: TRBJ2-2; CDR3 DNA: TGCGCCAGCAGTGAGTCGTCGGGGGTTGGCGGGGAGCTGTTTTTT; CDR3 protein: CASSESSGVGGELFF
D gene: TRBD1; V gene: TRBV5-4; clone size: -; J gene: TRBJ2-7; CDR3 DNA: TGTGCCAGCAGCATGGACAGGGTTCCCTACGAGCAGTACTTC; CDR3 protein: CASSMDRVPYEQYF
D gene: -; V gene: TRBV9; clone size: -; J gene: TRBJ2-7; CDR3 DNA: TGTGCCAGCAGCGCACAGGGTCGAGAATACGAGCAGTACTTC; CDR3 protein: CASSAQGREYEQYF
D gene: -; V gene: TRBV11-3; clone size: -; J gene: TRBJ2-1; CDR3 DNA: TGTGCCAGCAGCTTAGTAGCGGCTCCCTACAATGAGCAGTTCTTC; CDR3 protein: CASSLVAAPYNEQFF
D gene: -; V gene: TRBV29-1; clone size: -; J gene: TRBJ2-7; CDR3 DNA: TGCAGCGTTGGGGAACTAGACTACGAGCAGTACTTC; CDR3 protein: CSVGELDYEQYF
D gene: -; V gene: TRBV27; clone size: -; J gene: TRBJ1-5; CDR3 DNA: TGTGCCAGCAGTCCCCGGGCAGGGTTCCAACAGCCCCAGCATTTT; CDR3 protein: CASSPRAGFQQPQHF
D gene: -; V gene: TRBV4-1; clone size: -; J gene: TRBJ1-6; CDR3 DNA: TGCGCCAGCAGCCAAGTACCCCCGGGAAATTCACCCCTCCACTTT; CDR3 protein: CASSQVPPGNSPLHF
D gene: -; V gene: TRBV19; clone size: -; J gene: TRBJ2-1; CDR3 DNA: TGTGCCAGTAGTATAGTGCCCAGGGCTGAGCAGTTCTTC; CDR3 protein: CASSIVPRAEQFF
D gene: -; V gene: TRBV19; clone size: once; J gene: TRBJ2-3; CDR3 DNA: TGTGCCAGTAGTGAGATCCAACTAGATACGCAGTATTTT; CDR3 protein: CASSEIQLDTQYF
D gene: TRBD2; V gene: TRBV10-2; clone size: -; J gene: TRBJ2-1; CDR3 DNA: TGCGCCAGCAGAGGGACTAGCGGGAGGGGGGGCTCCTACAATGAGCAGTTCTTC; CDR3 protein: CASRGTSGRGGSYNEQFF
D gene: -; V gene: TRBV27; clone size: -; J gene: TRBJ2-1; CDR3 DNA: TGTGCCAGCAGTCCAAAACCGGGATCGAACGGGGCCTACAATGAGCAGTTCTTC; CDR3 protein: CASSPKPGSNGAYNEQFF
D gene: TRBD1; V gene: TRBV6-5; clone size: -; J gene: TRBJ2-7; CDR3 DNA: TGTGCCAGCAGGGTCGGGACAGGGCTATCCTACGAGCAGTACTTC; CDR3 protein: CASRVGTGLSYEQYF
D gene: TRBD1; V gene: TRBV10-3; clone size: -; J gene: TRBJ1-5; CDR3 DNA: TGTGCCATCAGTCACCAGACAGGGGGTCAGCCCCAGCATTTT; CDR3 protein: CAISHQTGGQPQHF
D gene: -; V gene: TRBV6-1; clone size: -; J gene: TRBJ2-7; CDR3 DNA: TGTGCCACCAGCCCGAGGGGACCCTACGAGCAGTACTTC; CDR3 protein: CATSPRGPYEQYF
D gene: TRBD1; V gene: TRBV2; clone size: -; J gene: TRBJ2-2; CDR3 DNA: TGTGCCAGCAACGGGGGACAGGGATACACCGGGGAGCTGTTTTTT; CDR3 protein: CASNGGQGYTGELFF
D gene: -; V gene: TRBV6-1; clone size: -; J gene: TRBJ1-1; CDR3 DNA: TGTGCCAGCAGTGAGGTTAATGAAGCTTTCTTT; CDR3 protein: CASSEVNEAFF
D gene: TRBD1; V gene: TRBV7-8; clone size: -; J gene: TRBJ2-3; CDR3 DNA: TGTGCCAGCAGCTTAGAACAGGGGGCTTTCGCAGATACGCAGTATTTT; CDR3 protein: CASSLEQGAFADTQYF
D gene: -; V gene: TRBV13; clone size: once; J gene: TRBJ1-2; CDR3 DNA: TGTGCCAGCAGCCAAAGGGAGACTAACTATGGCTACACCTTC; CDR3 protein: CASSQRETNYGYTF
D gene: -; V gene: TRBV30; clone size: -; J gene: TRBJ2-4; CDR3 DNA: TGTGCCTGGAGTAAACCCGCACTAGCCAAAAACATTCAGTACTTC; CDR3 protein: CAWSKPALAKNIQYF
D gene: -; V gene: TRBV6-4; clone size: -; J gene: TRBJ2-1; CDR3 DNA: TGTGCCAGCAGTGACGGGGGCTACAATGAGCAGTTCTTC; CDR3 protein: CASSDGGYNEQFF
D gene: -; V gene: TRBV7-8; clone size: -; J gene: TRBJ1-1; CDR3 DNA: TGTGCCAGCAGCTTGGAGGGCCTGAACACTGAAGCTTTCTTT; CDR3 protein: CASSLEGLNTEAFF
D gene: TRBD2; V gene: TRBV7-9; clone size: -; J gene: TRBJ2-1; CDR3 DNA: TGTGCCAGCAGCTTAGTGCCTAGCGGAACCTACAATGAGCAGTTCTTC; CDR3 protein: CASSLVPSGTYNEQFF
D gene: -; V gene: TRBV6-6; clone size: -; J gene: TRBJ2-3; CDR3 DNA: TGTGCCAGCAGTTTAGGATACACAGATACGCAGTATTTT; CDR3 protein: CASSLGYTDTQYF
D gene: -; V gene: TRBV4-1; clone size: -; J gene: TRBJ2-7; CDR3 DNA: TGCGCCAGCAGCCAAGAAGCCAGGGTCTACGAGCAGTACTTC; CDR3 protein: CASSQEARVYEQYF
D gene: -; V gene: TRBV19; clone size: -; J gene: TRBJ1-1; CDR3 DNA: TGTGCCAGTAGTATCTACCCAGCAATGAACACTGAAGCTTTCTTT; CDR3 protein: CASSIYPAMNTEAFF
D gene: -; V gene: TRBV2; clone size: -; J gene: TRBJ2-7; CDR3 DNA: TGTGCCAGCAGCCTCAATAGAGAAGCCCCGCGGTACGAGCAGTACTTC; CDR3 protein: CASSLNREAPRYEQYF